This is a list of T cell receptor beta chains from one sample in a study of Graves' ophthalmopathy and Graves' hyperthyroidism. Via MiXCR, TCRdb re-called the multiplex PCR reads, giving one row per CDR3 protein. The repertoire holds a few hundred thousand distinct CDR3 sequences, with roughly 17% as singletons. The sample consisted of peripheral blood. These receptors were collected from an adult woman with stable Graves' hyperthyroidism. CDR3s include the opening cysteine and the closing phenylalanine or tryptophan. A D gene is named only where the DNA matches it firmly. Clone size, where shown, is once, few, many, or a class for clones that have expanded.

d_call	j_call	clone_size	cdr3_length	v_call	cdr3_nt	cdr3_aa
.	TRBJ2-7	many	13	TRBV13	TGTGCCAGCAGCTCGCGGGTCTCCTACGAGCAGTACTTC	CASSSRVSYEQYF
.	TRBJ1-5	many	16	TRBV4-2	TGTGCCAGCAGCCAAGATTATCGGCAGGTGGGCCAGCCCCAGCATTTT	CASSQDYRQVGQPQHF
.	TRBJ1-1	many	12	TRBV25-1	TGTGCCAGCAGTGAATTAATGCGGCGGGCTTTCTTT	CASSELMRRAFF
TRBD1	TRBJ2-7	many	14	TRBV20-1	TGCAGTGCTCAGGGACAGGTCAGCTCCTACGAGCAGTACTTC	CSAQGQVSSYEQYF
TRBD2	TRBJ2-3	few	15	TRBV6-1	TGTGCCAGCTCCCTCGGGAGGGCCTTCCCAGATACGCAGTATTTT	CASSLGRAFPDTQYF
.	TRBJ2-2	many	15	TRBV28	TGTGCCAGCAGGCCGAGGGGGTGGGTCACCGGGGAGCTGTTTTTT	CASRPRGWVTGELFF
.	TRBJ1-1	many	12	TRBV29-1	TGCAGCGTACATCCAGGGAACACTGAAGCTTTCTTT	CSVHPGNTEAFF
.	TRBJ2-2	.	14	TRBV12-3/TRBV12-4	TGTGCCAGCAACGGACAGACGAACACCGGGGAGCTGTTTTTT	CASNGQTNTGELFF
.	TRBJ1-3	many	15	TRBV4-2	TGTGCCAGCAGCCAAGATTGGGGCCCTGGAAACACCATATATTTT	CASSQDWGPGNTIYF
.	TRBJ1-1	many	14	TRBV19	TGTGCCAGTAGTATGGGACACGGAGGGGCTGAAGCTTTCTTT	CASSMGHGGAEAFF
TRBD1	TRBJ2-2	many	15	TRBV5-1	TGTGCCAGCAGCTTAGGACAGGGGAACACCGGGGAGCTGTTTTTT	CASSLGQGNTGELFF
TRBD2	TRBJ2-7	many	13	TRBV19	TGTGCCAGTAGTTCCCTAGCGGGAGCCGAGCAGTACTTC	CASSSLAGAEQYF
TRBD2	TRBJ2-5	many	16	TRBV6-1	TGTGCCAGCAGTGTTAGCGGGAGAGGAGGATTGGAGACCCAGTACTTC	CASSVSGRGGLETQYF
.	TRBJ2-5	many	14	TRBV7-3	TGTGCCAGCAGCCCCACAGGGAATCAAGAGACCCAGTACTTC	CASSPTGNQETQYF
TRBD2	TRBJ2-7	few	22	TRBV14	TGTGCCAGCAGCCACTTCCAGCCCCGGTTCGGCGGGAGTAGTCGCTCATCCTACGAGCAGTACTTC	CASSHFQPRFGGSSRSSYEQYF
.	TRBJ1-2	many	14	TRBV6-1	TGTGCCAGCAGTGAAGCGACGGAGAACTATGGCTACACCTTC	CASSEATENYGYTF
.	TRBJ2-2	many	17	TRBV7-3	TGTGCCAGCAGCTTAAGCAGTTCCGGCGAATACACCGGGGAGCTGTTTTTT	CASSLSSSGEYTGELFF
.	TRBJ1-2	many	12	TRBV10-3	TGTGCCATCAGTGTTTTAGGGGATGGCTACACCTTC	CAISVLGDGYTF
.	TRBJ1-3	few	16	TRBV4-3	TGCGCCAGCAGCCAAGATTCAGGATACTCTGGAAACACCATATATTTT	CASSQDSGYSGNTIYF
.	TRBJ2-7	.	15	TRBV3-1	TGTGCCAGCAGCCAAAGACTGGAGAGCTCCTACGAGCAGTACTTC	CASSQRLESSYEQYF
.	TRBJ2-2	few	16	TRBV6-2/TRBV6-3	TGTGCCAGCAGTTACTTGGGAGGCAGAAACACCGGGGAGCTGTTTTTC	CASSYLGGRNTGELFF
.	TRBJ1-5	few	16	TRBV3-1	TGTGCCAGCAGCCAAGAGGGAGGGAGCCTCAATCAGTCCCAGCATTTT	CASSQEGGSLNQSQHF
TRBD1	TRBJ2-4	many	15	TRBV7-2	TGTGCCAGCAGCCCTTTTACAGGGGGCACAAACATTCAGTACTTC	CASSPFTGGTNIQYF
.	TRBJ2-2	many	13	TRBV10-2	TGCGCCAGCAGTTGGGGGGACACCGGGGAGCTGTTTTTT	CASSWGDTGELFF
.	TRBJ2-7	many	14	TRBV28	TGTGCCAGCAGGCTTCGGGGGGCGCCCTACGAGCAGTACTTC	CASRLRGAPYEQYF
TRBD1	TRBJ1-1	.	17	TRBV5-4	TGTGCCAGCAGCTTGGACGGGACAGGGGGTTCGGGCACTGAAGCTTTCTTT	CASSLDGTGGSGTEAFF
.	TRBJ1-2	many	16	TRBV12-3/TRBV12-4	TGTGCCAGCAGCTCAGTCGGAGCGGCTTCTGCGGGTGGCTACACCTTC	CASSSVGAASAGGYTF
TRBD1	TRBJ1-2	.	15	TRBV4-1	TGCGCCAGCAGCCCCGGGGGACAGGCTAACTATGGCTACACCTTC	CASSPGGQANYGYTF
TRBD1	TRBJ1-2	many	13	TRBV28	TGTGCCAGCAGTCGAGGACAGGACGATGGCTACACCTTC	CASSRGQDDGYTF
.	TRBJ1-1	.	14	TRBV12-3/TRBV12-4	TGTGCCAGCAGTTCAAAGGTTGGGAGCACTGAAGCTTTCTTT	CASSSKVGSTEAFF
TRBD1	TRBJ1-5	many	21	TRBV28	TGTGCCAGCAGTACACCCGGTTGGCAGGGGGCAGTAATTCGTAGCAATCAGCCCCAGCATTTT	CASSTPGWQGAVIRSNQPQHF
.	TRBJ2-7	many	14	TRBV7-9	TGTGCCAGCAGCCATGCCCCCGACCACTACGAGCAGTACTTC	CASSHAPDHYEQYF
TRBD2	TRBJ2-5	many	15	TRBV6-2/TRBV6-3	TGTGCCAGCAGTTACTTACTAGCGGGAGAAGAGACCCAGTACTTC	CASSYLLAGEETQYF
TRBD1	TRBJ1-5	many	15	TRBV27	TGTGCCAGCCTTCTGACAGGGGACAGCAATCAGCCCCAGCATTTT	CASLLTGDSNQPQHF
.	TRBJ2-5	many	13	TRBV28	TGTGCCAGCAGAGGAAGGGCTACTGGGTCCCAGTACTTC	CASRGRATGSQYF
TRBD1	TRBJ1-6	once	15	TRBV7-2	TGTGCCAGCAGCTTGTCGGGACAGGAAAGTTCACCCCTCCACTTT	CASSLSGQESSPLHF
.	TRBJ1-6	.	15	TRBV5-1	TGCGCCAGCAGCTTGGTCCCGGCCCAGAATTCACCCCTCCACTTT	CASSLVPAQNSPLHF
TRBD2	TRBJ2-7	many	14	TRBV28	TGTGCCAGCAGCCCTCCGGGACTAGCTCGCGAGCAGTACTTC	CASSPPGLAREQYF
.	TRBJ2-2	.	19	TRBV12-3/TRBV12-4	TGTGCCAGTAGTTTCCGGGACAGGGGACTAGCGGCGAACACCGGGGAGCTGTGTTTT	CASSFRDRGLAANTGELCF
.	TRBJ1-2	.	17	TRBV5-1	TGCGCCAGCAGCTTGCTGGGGGCGCGCCGTTCTAACTATGGCTACACCTTC	CASSLLGARRSNYGYTF
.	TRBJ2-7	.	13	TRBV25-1	TGTGCCAGCAGTGTTGCGGGGACCTACGAGCAGTACTTC	CASSVAGTYEQYF
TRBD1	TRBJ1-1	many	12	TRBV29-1	TGCAGCGTGACAGGGCCGAACACTGAAGCTTTCTTT	CSVTGPNTEAFF